This T cell receptor (beta chain) was found in a study of graft-versus-host responses after intestinal transplantation. General study findings and limits: Present in recipient marrow, GvH clones included some that appeared first in ileum or blood.

TCRdb's copy holds only in-frame clones and misses some; the assay was immunoSEQ multiplex PCR. The profile shows 35,000 to 40,000 clones, around 94% of them singletons. The CDR3 covers 14 residues. Trimming took off 2 bases at V and 9 bases at J, with 14 bases between the two ends. Looked up from germline, CDR1 is MNHEY and CDR2 is SMNVEV (reference sequence). Concerning this clone: Its cognate antigen is unknown.

The clonotype was recovered from a human patient who received an intestinal transplant, so some T cells may come from the graft donor. The chain combines TRBV27 with TRBJ2-1; D is perhaps TRBD2 (6 bases). The starting material was PBMCs, obtained 16 days after intestinal transplant. CDR3 residues: CASSLAGLLGEQFF. The CDR3 nucleotides read TGTGCCAGCAGTTTAGCGGGACTGTTGGGTGAGCAGTTCTTC.